The 2 T cell receptor beta chains listed next were all sequenced from one sample in a study of control samples from healthy donors and cancer patients. The method was immunoSEQ multiplex PCR; TCRdb's version includes in-frame clones alone and lacks a portion of them. Of roughly 100,000 clones in the sample, roughly 90% are singletons; the top ten hold approximately 3%. What was sequenced was blood. These receptor sequences come from a human donor in good health. The donor label of this sample is uncertain.

This chain links TRBV5-6 with TRBJ2-7; 8 bases align to TRBD1. This CDR3 region has 16 residues. Germline CDR1 SGHDT, CDR2 YYEEEE. V shed 4 bases, J shed 4 bases, and the junction held 13 bases outside the gene matches. CDR3 DNA sequence: TGTGCCAGCAGCCTTTTAGGACAGGGAGAATCTTACGAGCAGTACTTC. It encodes CASSLLGQGESYEQYF.

This clone was counted a single time. V and J are TRBV5-1 and TRBJ2-5, with D perhaps being TRBD1 or TRBD2 (5 bases each). Germline assignment: CDR1 SGHRS and CDR2 YFSETQ. CDR3 length: 14 amino acids. V gave up 0 bases and J gave up 3 bases, with 9 bases separating them. DNA of the CDR3: TGCGCCAGCAGCTTGGGGGGGAACAAAGAGACCCAGTACTTC. Its protein is CASSLGGNKETQYF. Full variable domain (remainder filled in from reference TRBV5-1 and TRBJ2-5): KAGVTQTPRYLIKTRGQQVTLSCSPISGHRSVSWYQQTPGQGLQFLFEYFSETQRNKGNFPGRFSGRQFSNSRSEMNVSTLELGDSALYLCASSLGGNKETQYFGPGTRLLVL.